This T cell receptor beta chain is drawn from a study of identifying expanded T cells in peripheral blood (dated by TCRdb to between 2017 and 2020). Notes on the research overall: Technical replicates were generated by sequencing separate aliquots of the same genomic DNA pool, and four replicates were compared pairwise. Study-level results and caveats: The authors expected that over much longer intervals, such as months to years, biological variance in healthy repertoires might increase even further. For all healthy donors, the variance in clone template counts between approximately 2-week samples rose significantly as total template count increased. Approximately 1.2 differentially abundant clones were flagged by the binomial model between technical replicates, whereas about 16 and 20 were flagged over around two weeks and four weeks, respectively. The beta-binomial model significantly reduced the number of clones called differentially abundant and the false-positive rate across all healthy-donor time intervals.

In the germline V gene, CDR1 corresponds to SGHRS and CDR2 to YFSETQ. The CDR3 has 14 amino acids, counting the end cysteine and phenylalanine. Kept here is only the CDR3 DNA, which spans 42 bases and is read in frame from base 1. The germline ends are 11 bases apart after V is trimmed by 0 bases and J by 5 bases. During the collection period, no infections or other immune events were recorded for the healthy donors. Time-dependent variance in a beta-binomial model of T-cell clone differential abundance was calibrated using healthy-donor blood repertoires as a training cohort. The training cohort comprised approximately ten healthy donors, 3 female and 7 male. Donor ages ranged from about 29 to 70 years, with an average of roughly 46 years. Whole blood from each healthy donor was obtained from a commercial supplier and was collected at three time points two to three weeks apart. For immunosequencing, genomic DNA was extracted from unsorted whole blood.

TCRbeta CDR3 regions were profiled with the immunoSEQ Assay using bias-controlled multiplex PCR amplification of genomic DNA. The study's own analysis went as follows. The absolute abundance of each unique TCRbeta CDR3 region was quantified after sequences were collapsed and filtered. Differential abundance was tested with two models: a binomial (Fisher-equivalent) model and a beta-binomial model that adds time-dependent variance fitted from healthy donors. Clones with fewer than 5 combined templates were removed, and a clone was called differentially abundant if the clone's Benjamini-Hochberg FDR was below 0.01. Beta-binomial variance was modeled as a function of total template count across the two samples using the form v = (b*log(k)+a)^2. TCRdb carries this immuneACCESS record with in-frame sequences only. Its versions omit some clonotypes, under half of them owing to an unresolved V gene in the studies checked, with the rest unexplained. V and J calls and clone size are given by that table; D and trimming were obtained from the DNA. This sample comprises approximately 100,000 clones, about nine tenths of them detected only once. The top ten clones comprise about 4% of the sample.

Notes on this clone: Its antigen specificity is not known. Base quality data are lacking; no much larger clone is found one base away.

The chain links TRBV5-1 with TRBJ2-5, and perhaps TRBD2 as D gene, on 6 matching bases. Material: blood. This TCR was recovered from a person aged 18-69 years in good health. The DNA sequence reads TGCGCCAGCAGCTTGGATTCAGGAGGGGAGACCCAGTACTTC. Its protein product is CASSLDSGGETQYF.